This is a list of T cell receptor beta chains from one sample in a study of blood T cell repertoires in COVID-19. Assay: immunoSEQ multiplex PCR; the TCRdb copy retains only in-frame clones and omits some. Of fewer than 200,000 clones detected, 76% appear once; the ten largest clones hold 3% to 4.5%. Material: peripheral blood. The source of these receptors is a woman aged 80 or over with acute or convalescent COVID-19. Each CDR3 is given with its conserved first and last residue. D genes are given only for firm matches. Clone size appears in some rows only: once, few, many, or a class for an expanded clone.

CDR3 protein,CDR3 DNA,J gene,V gene,clone size,D gene
CASSEGQGENEKLFF,TGCGCCAGCAGCGAGGGACAGGGAGAAAATGAAAAACTGTTTTTT,TRBJ1-4,TRBV5-1,few,TRBD1
CASSPIGGGSTGELFF,TGTGCCAGCAGCCCAATCGGGGGCGGGAGCACCGGGGAGCTGTTTTTT,TRBJ2-2,TRBV7-6,-,-
CASSPGQNTEKLFF,TGTGCCAGCAGCCCGGGACAGAATACTGAAAAACTGTTTTTT,TRBJ1-4,TRBV3-1/TRBV3-2,few,TRBD1
CASTSPTGELFF,TGTGCCAGCACTTCCCCGACCGGGGAGCTGTTTTTT,TRBJ2-2,TRBV5-4,-,-
CASSDGDIYDGYTF,TGTGCCAGCAGTGACGGGGACATCTATGATGGCTACACCTTC,TRBJ1-2,TRBV2,-,-
CASSRDLGGSYYGYTF,TGTGCCAGCAGCCGCGATCTTGGGGGCTCTTACTATGGCTACACCTTC,TRBJ1-2,TRBV5-8,-,-
CASSYSWGPEGYTF,TGTGCCAGCAGTTACTCGTGGGGGCCTGAGGGCTACACCTTC,TRBJ1-2,TRBV6-5,-,-
CASRRLAINPGGEQFF,TGTGCCAGCAGGAGACTAGCGATAAACCCAGGTGGTGAGCAGTTCTTC,TRBJ2-1,TRBV2,-,TRBD2
CASSSGTGSNTGELFF,TGCGCCAGCAGCTCCGGGACAGGATCGAACACCGGGGAGCTGTTTTTT,TRBJ2-2,TRBV5-1,-,TRBD1
CASSLAASGNNEQFF,TGTGCCAGCAGCTTAGCTGCTAGCGGGAACAATGAGCAGTTCTTC,TRBJ2-1,TRBV11-2,-,TRBD2
CASSLGTSADTQYF,TGCGCCAGCAGCTTGGGGACTAGCGCGGATACGCAGTATTTT,TRBJ2-3,TRBV5-1,-,TRBD2
CASSTSYEQYF,TGTGCCAGCAGTACTAGTTACGAGCAGTACTTC,TRBJ2-7,TRBV6-1,-,-
CASLGSVGQGKAFF,TGTGCCAGCTTAGGATCAGTTGGACAGGGAAAAGCTTTCTTT,TRBJ1-1,TRBV6-5,-,TRBD1
CSVVGRARTEAFF,TGCAGCGTTGTAGGCAGGGCTCGGACTGAAGCTTTCTTT,TRBJ1-1,TRBV29-1,few,-
CASSSTTDADYNEQFF,TGCGCCAGCAGCTCTACGACGGATGCGGACTACAATGAGCAGTTCTTC,TRBJ2-1,TRBV5-1,-,-
CAISENAGTGAGEQYF,TGTGCCATCAGTGAGAATGCCGGGACAGGGGCCGGAGAGCAGTACTTC,TRBJ2-7,TRBV10-3,-,TRBD1
CASSTSQGSNTGELFF,TGTGCCAGCAGTACAAGCCAGGGGTCGAACACCGGGGAGCTGTTTTTT,TRBJ2-2,TRBV6-4,-,-
CASSSTGISGANVLTF,TGCGCCAGCAGCTCGACAGGAATCTCTGGGGCCAACGTCCTGACTTTC,TRBJ2-6,TRBV5-1,-,-
CAISILAGGDSEQFF,TGTGCCATCAGTATACTAGCGGGAGGGGATTCTGAGCAGTTCTTC,TRBJ2-1,TRBV10-3,once,TRBD2
CASTLVTGGITDTQYF,TGTGCCAGCACCCTGGTTACAGGGGGGATTACAGATACGCAGTATTTT,TRBJ2-3,TRBV7-8,-,TRBD1
CASSDRTDRGQYEQYF,TGTGCCAGCAGTGACCGTACGGACAGGGGGCAGTACGAGCAGTACTTC,TRBJ2-7,TRBV25-1,few,TRBD1
CASRFELLAGSGKNIQYF,TGTGCCAGCAGGTTTGAACTGTTGGCCGGGTCTGGGAAAAACATTCAGTACTTC,TRBJ2-4,TRBV2,-,-
CAWSGDRDLNEQFF,TGTGCCTGGAGTGGGGACAGGGACCTGAATGAGCAGTTCTTC,TRBJ2-1,TRBV30,-,TRBD1
CASSRSSDEQFF,TGTGCCAGCAGCCGATCGTCGGATGAGCAGTTCTTC,TRBJ2-1,TRBV3-1/TRBV3-2,-,-
CASSQAPQGTPYGYTF,TGCGCCAGCAGCCAAGCCCCACAGGGCACTCCCTATGGCTACACCTTC,TRBJ1-2,TRBV4-3,-,-
CASSLVGQGAFRVTGELFF,TGTGCCAGCAGCTTGGTAGGACAGGGGGCGTTTCGGGTCACCGGGGAGCTGTTTTTT,TRBJ2-2,TRBV5-6,-,TRBD1
CASRVGQGNSPLHF,TGTGCCAGCAGAGTGGGACAGGGCAATTCACCCCTCCACTTT,TRBJ1-6,TRBV2,-,TRBD1
CASSLSGYEKLFF,TGTGCCAGCTCACTTAGCGGGTATGAAAAACTGTTTTTT,TRBJ1-4,TRBV18,-,-
CASSEFRGASYEQYF,TGTGCCAGTAGTGAATTCCGGGGGGCTTCCTACGAGCAGTACTTC,TRBJ2-7,TRBV6-1,-,-
CASSLVQGANTGELFF,TGCGCCAGCAGCTTGGTTCAGGGGGCGAACACCGGGGAGCTGTTTTTT,TRBJ2-2,TRBV5-1,-,TRBD1
CSVGTYQETQYF,TGCAGCGTGGGGACATACCAAGAGACCCAGTACTTC,TRBJ2-5,TRBV29-1,once,-
CASSPVGANYGYTF,TGTGCCAGCAGCCCGGTGGGGGCGAACTATGGCTACACCTTC,TRBJ1-2,TRBV7-9,once,-
CASSLSGGRYGYTF,TGTGCCAGCAGCCTCTCAGGGGGCCGGTATGGCTACACCTTC,TRBJ1-2,TRBV3-1/TRBV3-2,-,TRBD1
CASSTGGQGVRQAFF,TGTGCCAGCAGCACCGGCGGACAGGGGGTTCGACAAGCTTTCTTT,TRBJ1-1,TRBV5-4,-,TRBD1
CASSQDEGQSTDTQYF,TGTGCCAGCAGCCAAGATGAGGGACAAAGCACAGATACGCAGTATTTT,TRBJ2-3,TRBV3-1/TRBV3-2,few,-
CASSSTGRSEQFF,TGTGCCAGCAGCTCAACAGGGCGGTCCGAGCAGTTCTTC,TRBJ2-1,TRBV11-2,-,-
CASSQDRQLEQYF,TGCGCCAGCAGCCAAGATCGACAGCTGGAGCAGTACTTC,TRBJ2-7,TRBV4-1,-,-
CASSHGDRFMNTEAFF,TGTGCCAGCAGCCACGGGGACAGATTCATGAACACTGAAGCTTTCTTT,TRBJ1-1,TRBV7-2,-,TRBD1
CASSESDGRRNSYEQYF,TGTGCCAGCAGTGAATCGGACGGGAGGAGAAACTCCTACGAGCAGTACTTC,TRBJ2-7,TRBV25-1,-,TRBD2
CASSFGTSTVEQFF,TGTGCCAGCAGCTTTGGGACTAGCACTGTAGAGCAGTTCTTC,TRBJ2-1,TRBV7-9,-,TRBD2